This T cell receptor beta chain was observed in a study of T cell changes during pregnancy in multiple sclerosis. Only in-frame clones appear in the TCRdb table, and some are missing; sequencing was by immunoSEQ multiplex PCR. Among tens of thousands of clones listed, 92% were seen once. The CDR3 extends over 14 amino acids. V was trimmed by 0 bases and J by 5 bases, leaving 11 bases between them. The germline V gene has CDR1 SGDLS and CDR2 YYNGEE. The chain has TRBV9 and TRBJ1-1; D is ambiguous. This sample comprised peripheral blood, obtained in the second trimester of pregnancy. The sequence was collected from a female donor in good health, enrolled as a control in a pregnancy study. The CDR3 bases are TGTGCCAGCAGCGTAGGCACCTCCGCGACTGAAGCTTTCTTT. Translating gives CASSVGTSATEAFF.